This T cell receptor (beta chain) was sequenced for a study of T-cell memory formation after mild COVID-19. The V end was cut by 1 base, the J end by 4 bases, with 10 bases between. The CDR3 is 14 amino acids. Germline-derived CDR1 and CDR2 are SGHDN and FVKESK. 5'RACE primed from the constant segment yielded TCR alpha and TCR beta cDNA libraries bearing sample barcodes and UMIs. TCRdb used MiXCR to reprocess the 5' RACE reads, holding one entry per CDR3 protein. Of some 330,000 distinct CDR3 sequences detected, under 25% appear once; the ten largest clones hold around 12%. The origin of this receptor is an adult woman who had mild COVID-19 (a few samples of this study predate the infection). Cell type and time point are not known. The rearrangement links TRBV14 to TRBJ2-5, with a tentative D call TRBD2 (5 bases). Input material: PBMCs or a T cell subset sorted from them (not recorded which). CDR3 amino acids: CASSQVRDRETQYF. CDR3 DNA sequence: TGTGCCAGCAGCCAAGTGAGGGATCGAGAGACCCAGTACTTC.